This TCR beta chain was recorded in a study of blood T cell repertoires in COVID-19. Study background: Collection of acute and convalescent COVID-19 samples took place in the United States, Italy and Spain. Sample material is recorded as cDNA or gDNA derived from T cells, B-cell-depleted T cells, or PBMCs.

The CDR3 loop spans 18 amino acids. Germline V CDR1 and CDR2: LGHNT, FRNRAP. V lost 0 bases, J lost 5 bases, and 13 bases stayed unmatched. In this sample, this clone turned up many times. Source study methods: Amplification with reference gene primers provided the estimates of nucleated cell counts. Only in-frame clones appear in the TCRdb table, and some are missing; sequencing was by immunoSEQ multiplex PCR. V and J calls plus clone size are reproduced from that table; the DNA served to infer D and trimming. Among under 250,000 clones listed, over 75% were seen once. This clonotype was sampled from a middle-aged woman with acute or convalescent COVID-19. The sample taken for sequencing was peripheral blood. The chain carries TRBV12-5 and TRBJ2-1; 7 bases align to TRBD2. CDR3 region: CASGLVLAGVRHNNEQFF. Here the CDR3 DNA reads TGTGCTAGTGGTTTGGTACTTGCGGGGGTTCGACATAACAATGAGCAGTTCTTC.